This T cell receptor beta chain was sequenced during a study of CD8+ T cells in alopecia areata. RNA was extracted and reverse transcribed into cDNA as the sequencing template. Profiled with immunoSEQ multiplex PCR; TCRdb holds only in-frame clones, not every one. This table holds approximately 59,000 clones, around 49% found once. The length of the CDR3 is 14 residues. Germline trimming cut 7 bases from V and 7 bases from J; bases unmatched to any gene: 7. Germline CDR1 and CDR2: SQVTM and ANQGSEA. Sequencing was performed on CD8+ T cells sorted from blood, taken at week 0. The genes are TRBV29-1 and TRBJ2-2; 12 bases map to TRBD2. This sequence was found in a human donor with alopecia areata. CDR3: CSARLAGAVGELFF. CDR3 in DNA: TGCAGCGCCAGACTAGCGGGAGCTGTCGGGGAGCTGTTTTTT.